A single sample is the source of the 16 T cell receptor beta chains below, sequenced in a study of tumor-infiltrating lymphocytes in localized non-small cell lung cancer. Sequencing was performed with immunoSEQ multiplex PCR; in TCRdb, only in-frame clones are kept and a portion is missing. This sample yields 9,000 to 15,000 clones, of which 67% are seen a single time; roughly 9.6% belongs to the top ten. Sequenced input: uninvolved lung tissue not adjacent to the tumor. These receptors were taken from a human donor with non-small cell lung cancer.

V gene TRBV9 combines with J gene TRBJ2-1; D possibly corresponds to TRBD2 (7 bases). The CDR3 is 13 amino acids. CDR1 is SGDLS, CDR2 YYNGEE, per germline. The V end was cut by 0 bases, the J end by 9 bases, with 10 bases between. The CDR3 DNA follows: TGTGCCAGCAGCGTAGCGGGGGGCACTGAGCAGTTCTTC. This sequence encodes CASSVAGGTEQFF.

The chain carries TRBV5-1 and TRBJ2-3, with D maybe TRBD1 (5 bases). The CDR3 has 17 residues. CDR1 and CDR2 (germline): SGHRS, YFSETQ. The V end lost 1 base, the J end lost 0 bases, and 15 bases lay between the germline ends. CDR3 protein: CASSLMAGRSSTDTQYF. In DNA, the CDR3 is TGCGCCAGCAGCTTGATGGCAGGGCGATCTAGCACAGATACGCAGTATTTT.

This rearrangement joins TRBV6-5 to TRBJ2-1; the match to TRBD2 covers 12 bases. Trimming took 2 bases from V and 7 from J; bases not matched to a gene: 6. Germline CDR1 is MNHEY and CDR2 is SVGAGI. The CDR3 is made up of 16 amino acids. The CDR3 loop is CASSYPRTSGMNEQFF. The CDR3 DNA sequence: TGTGCCAGCAGTTACCCTAGGACTAGCGGGATGAATGAGCAGTTCTTC.

This clone appeared a single time. The V gene is TRBV9, the J gene TRBJ1-3; D unclear. Germline CDR1 and CDR2: SGDLS and YYNGEE. Trimming pared 3 bases from V and 4 bases from J, leaving 5 bases between. The CDR3 runs 12 residues. The CDR3 DNA is TGTGCCAGCAGCGGGCAGGGAAACACCATATATTTT. It is translated as CASSGQGNTIYF.

This chain joins TRBV6-1 and TRBJ1-2; tentatively, D is TRBD1 (5 bases). Germline CDR1 reads MNHNS; CDR2 reads SASEGT. The germline V and J ends were trimmed by 9 bases and 10 bases, with 12 bases remaining between them. The CDR3 contains 10 residues. The CDR3 bases are TGTGCCAGTCAGGGAGGTTTCTACACCTTC. Translated: CASQGGFYTF.

V is TRBV11-2 and J is TRBJ2-7; 10 positions agree with TRBD1. The CDR3 covers 15 residues. Trimming removed 6 bases from V and 4 bases from J; junction bases left unmatched: 9. CDR1 SGHAT and CDR2 FQNNGV come from the germline V gene. In nucleotides, the CDR3 is TGTGCCAGCAGTCTGGACAGGGGGATTCATTACGAGCAGTACTTC. It translates to CASSLDRGIHYEQYF.

J is TRBJ1-5 and V is TRBV7-2, with 8 bases identical to TRBD1. Germline assignment: CDR1 SGHTA and CDR2 FQGNSA. The ends lost 4 bases at V and 0 bases at J; junction bases unmatched: 2. The CDR3 totals 15 residues. The CDR3 DNA reads TGTGCCAGCAGCTCGGGACAGGTTAGCAATCAGCCCCAGCATTTT. Protein: CASSSGQVSNQPQHF.

This chain links TRBV7-9 with TRBJ1-4, with D tentatively TRBD1 (5 bases). CDR3 length: 18 amino acids. Germline V CDR1 and CDR2: SEHNR, FQNEAQ (reference sequence). V lost 2 bases and J 0 bases, leaving 16 bases between the germline ends. CDR3 in amino acids: CASSLTYRTGTTNEKLFF. CDR3 coding DNA: TGTGCCAGCAGCTTAACGTACAGGACCGGTACAACTAATGAAAAACTGTTTTTT.

The chain joins TRBV12-5 to TRBJ2-3; 9 nucleotides agree with TRBD1. The length of the CDR3 is 15 residues. The ends lost 7 bases at V and 6 bases at J; junction bases unmatched: 11. Germline CDR1 and CDR2: LGHNT and FRNRAP. The CDR3 protein is CASARRGQGRDTQYF. The CDR3 nucleotides are TGTGCTAGTGCCCGACGTGGACAGGGGCGGGATACGCAGTATTTT.

The chain joins TRBV5-6 to TRBJ2-7; D remains unclear. The CDR3 has 15 residues. From germline, CDR1 is SGHDT and CDR2 YYEEEE. V was pared by 5 bases and J by 6 bases, with 21 bases between. For the CDR3, the DNA is TGTGCCAGCAGATCAAGACGACTCCATGGCTCCGAGCAGTACTTC. It yields the protein CASRSRRLHGSEQYF.

J is TRBJ2-3 and V is TRBV5-4, with D perhaps TRBD1 (6 bases). From germline, CDR1 is SGHNT and CDR2 YYREEE (reference sequence). The CDR3 spans 14 residues. V was clipped by 4 bases and J by 2 bases, with 11 bases between them. The CDR3 DNA reads as TGTGCCAGCAGCCCAGGACAGTCCACAGATACGCAGTATTTT. It codes for CASSPGQSTDTQYF.

This clone is labeled medium-sized (0.01 to 0.1%). This rearrangement joins TRBV25-1 to TRBJ1-1, with 7 positions matching TRBD1. Looked up from germline, CDR1 is MGHDK and CDR2 is SYGVNS. J gave up 4 bases and V 5 bases, and 7 bases lay outside the gene matches. This CDR3 is built from 14 residues. CDR3: CASSPQGRGTEAFF. For the CDR3, the DNA is TGTGCCAGCAGTCCACAGGGGAGGGGCACTGAAGCTTTCTTT. The whole variable domain, remainder taken from reference TRBV25-1 and TRBJ1-1, is EADIYQTPRYLVIGTGKKITLECSQTMGHDKMYWYQQDPGMELHLIHYSYGVNSTEKGDLSSESTVSRIRTEHFPLTLESARPSHTSQYLCASSPQGRGTEAFFGQGTRLTVV.

The chain links TRBV30 to TRBJ2-2; D possibly corresponds to TRBD1 (6 bases). V was cut by 4 bases and J by 3 bases, with 6 bases left in between. The CDR3 is 12 residues long. CDR1 and CDR2 from the germline V gene are GTSNPN and SVGIG (reference sequence). CDR3 amino acids: CAWKGDTGELFF. CDR3 nucleotide sequence: TGTGCCTGGAAGGGGGACACCGGGGAGCTGTTTTTT.

This clone was detected only once. The chain is built from TRBV6-5 and TRBJ2-2; 9 positions agree with TRBD1. The trim removed 4 bases at V and 6 bases at J, leaving 6 bases unmatched. Germline V gene data show CDR1 as MNHEY and CDR2 as SVGAGI. The CDR3 is 15 residues long. The CDR3 DNA reads as TGTGCCAGCAGTTTAACCGGGACAGGGTCCGGGGAGCTGTTTTTT. Protein sequence: CASSLTGTGSGELFF.

The table lists this clone with a few counts. V gene TRBV7-2 combines with J gene TRBJ1-4; D not certain. Germline loops: CDR1 SGHTA, CDR2 FQGNSA. This CDR3 is built from 13 residues. Trimming took 0 bases from V and 3 from J, leaving 2 bases between them. CDR3 nucleotide sequence: TGTGCCAGCAGCTTAGCGGCTAATGAAAAACTGTTTTTT. Translated, it gives CASSLAANEKLFF.

This CDR3 reads CASSLETRYYEQYF. The CDR3 DNA sequence: TGCGCCAGCAGCTTGGAAACCAGATACTACGAGCAGTACTTC. The chain combines TRBV5-1 with TRBJ2-7; D is unresolved. The V end lost 0 bases, the J end lost 3 bases, and 10 bases lay between the germline ends. Germline CDR1 and CDR2: SGHRS and YFSETQ. CDR3 length: 14 residues.